The sequence of this T cell receptor (beta chain) was determined in a study of neoadjuvant anti-PD-1 for oral cavity cancer. Germline CDR1 is SGHVS and CDR2 is FNYEAQ. This CDR3 is built from 18 residues. V shed 1 base and J 4 bases; nucleotides not matched to a gene: 7. Described time point: after neoadjuvant nivolumab, at surgical resection. Only in-frame clones appear in the TCRdb table, and some are missing; sequencing was by immunoSEQ multiplex PCR. The sample shows around 68,000 clones, approximately 87% of them seen only once. Source: PBMCs, taken after nivolumab (anti-PD-1) treatment. This chain uses TRBV7-6 with TRBJ2-1, with 13 bases aligning to TRBD2. This sequence was found in a person aged 35 to 85 with oral cavity squamous cell carcinoma. CDR3 protein: CASSLGSRLAGGYNEQFF. CDR3 nucleotide sequence: TGTGCCAGCAGCTTAGGGTCCCGACTAGCGGGGGGATACAATGAGCAGTTCTTC.